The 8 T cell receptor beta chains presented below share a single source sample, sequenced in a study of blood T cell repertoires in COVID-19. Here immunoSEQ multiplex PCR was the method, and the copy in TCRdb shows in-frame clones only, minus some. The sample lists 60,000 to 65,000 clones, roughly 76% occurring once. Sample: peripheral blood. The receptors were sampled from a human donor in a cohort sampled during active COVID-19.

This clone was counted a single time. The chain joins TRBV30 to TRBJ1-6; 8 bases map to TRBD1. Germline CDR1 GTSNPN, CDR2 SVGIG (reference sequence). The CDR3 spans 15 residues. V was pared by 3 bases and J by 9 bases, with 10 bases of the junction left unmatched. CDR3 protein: CAWSPGRGRGSPLHF. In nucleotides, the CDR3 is TGTGCCTGGAGCCCCGGCAGGGGGCGAGGTTCACCCCTCCACTTT.

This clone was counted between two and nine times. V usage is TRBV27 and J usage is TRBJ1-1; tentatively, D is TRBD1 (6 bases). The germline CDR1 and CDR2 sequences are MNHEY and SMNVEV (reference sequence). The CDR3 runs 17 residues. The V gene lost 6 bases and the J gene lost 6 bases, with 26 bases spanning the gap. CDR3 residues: CASSPRAASGGSAEAFF. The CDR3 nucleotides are TGTGCCAGCAGCCCCAGGGCGGCCAGCGGGGGCTCTGCTGAAGCTTTCTTT.

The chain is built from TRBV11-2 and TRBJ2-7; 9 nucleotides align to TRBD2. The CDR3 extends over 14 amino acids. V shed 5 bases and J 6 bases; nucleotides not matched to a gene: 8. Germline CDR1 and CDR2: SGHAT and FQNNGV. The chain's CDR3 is CASSLSGLAFEQYF. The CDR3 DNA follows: TGTGCCAGCAGCCTTTCGGGACTAGCTTTCGAGCAGTACTTC.

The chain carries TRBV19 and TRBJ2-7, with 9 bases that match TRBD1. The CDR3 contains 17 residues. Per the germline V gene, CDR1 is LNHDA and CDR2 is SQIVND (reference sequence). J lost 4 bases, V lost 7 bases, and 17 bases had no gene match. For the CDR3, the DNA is TGTGCCAGTACCCAACCCCGGGACAGGGACCAGAAGTACGAGCAGTACTTC. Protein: CASTQPRDRDQKYEQYF. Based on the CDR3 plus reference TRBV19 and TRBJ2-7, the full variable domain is DGGITQSPKYLFRKEGQNVTLSCEQNLNHDAMYWYRQDPGQGLRLIYYSQIVNDFQKGDIAEGYSVSREKKESFPLTVTSAQKNPTAFYLCASTQPRDRDQKYEQYFGPGTRLTVT.

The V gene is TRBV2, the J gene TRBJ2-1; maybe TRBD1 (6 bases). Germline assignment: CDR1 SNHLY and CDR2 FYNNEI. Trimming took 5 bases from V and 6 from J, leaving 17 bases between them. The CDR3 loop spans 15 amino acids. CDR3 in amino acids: CASSPQGLGGNEQFF. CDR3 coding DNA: TGTGCCAGCAGTCCCCAGGGGCTAGGGGGCAATGAGCAGTTCTTC.

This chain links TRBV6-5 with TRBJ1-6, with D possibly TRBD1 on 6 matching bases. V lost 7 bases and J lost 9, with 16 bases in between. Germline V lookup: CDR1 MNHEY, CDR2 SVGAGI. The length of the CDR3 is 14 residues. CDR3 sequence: CASTAGAKGSPLHF. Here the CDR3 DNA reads TGTGCCAGCACCGCGGGGGCCAAAGGTTCACCCCTCCACTTT.

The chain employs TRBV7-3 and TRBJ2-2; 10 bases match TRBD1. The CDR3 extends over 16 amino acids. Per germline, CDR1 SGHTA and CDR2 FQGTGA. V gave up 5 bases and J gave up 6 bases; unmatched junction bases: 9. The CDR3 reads CASSPQGGTGAGELFF. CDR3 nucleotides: TGTGCCAGCAGCCCTCAAGGCGGGACAGGGGCCGGGGAGCTGTTTTTT.

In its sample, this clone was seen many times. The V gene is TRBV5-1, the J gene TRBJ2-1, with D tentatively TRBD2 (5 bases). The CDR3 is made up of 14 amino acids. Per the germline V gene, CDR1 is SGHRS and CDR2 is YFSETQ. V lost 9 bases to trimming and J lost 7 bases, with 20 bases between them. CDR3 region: CATSVEGSENEQFF. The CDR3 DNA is TGCGCCACCTCGGTCGAGGGTAGCGAGAATGAGCAGTTCTTC. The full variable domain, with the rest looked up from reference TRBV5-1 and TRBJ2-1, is KAGVTQTPRYLIKTRGQQVTLSCSPISGHRSVSWYQQTPGQGLQFLFEYFSETQRNKGNFPGRFSGRQFSNSRSEMNVSTLELGDSALYLCATSVEGSENEQFFGPGTRLTVL.